What follows are 10 T cell receptor beta chains derived from one specimen sequenced in a study of shared clonotypes between healthy human individuals. Naive CD8 cells were CD45RO-negative, positively selected for CCR7, excluding terminally differentiated effector memory CD45RA+ cells. Using immunoSEQ multiplex PCR, the repertoire was profiled, and TCRdb retains in-frame clones only, with some absent. The repertoire includes some 2 million clones, about 94% of them detected once, and around 1.2% sits in the top ten. The sample taken for sequencing was naive CD8+ T cells sorted from blood. These receptors were taken from a man aged 18 to 30 in good health.

CDR3 sequence (DNA): TGTGCCAGCAGCTTCCGCAGAACCTACGAGCAGTACTTC. It yields the protein CASSFRRTYEQYF. The genes are TRBV11-2 and TRBJ2-7, with unresolved D. V lost 3 bases to trimming and J lost 2 bases, with 8 bases between them. The CDR3 extends over 13 amino acids. CDR1 is SGHAT, CDR2 FQNNGV, per germline.

The V gene is TRBV9, the J gene TRBJ2-3, with 10 bases matching TRBD2. The CDR3 totals 13 residues. V was clipped by 4 bases and J by 6 bases; unmatched bases: 2. Per germline, CDR1 SGDLS and CDR2 YYNGEE. The CDR3 region is CASSYSGRDTQYF. The CDR3, as DNA: TGTGCCAGCAGCTATAGCGGGAGGGATACGCAGTATTTT. Full variable domain (remainder filled in from reference TRBV9 and TRBJ2-3): DSGVTQTPKHLITATGQRVTLRCSPRSGDLSVYWYQQSLDQGLQFLIQYYNGEERAKGNILERFSAQQFPDLHSELNLSSLELGDSALYFCASSYSGRDTQYFGPGTRLTVL.

The chain uses TRBV29-1 and TRBJ1-1; possible D gene TRBD1, 5 bases. The V end was cut by 5 bases, the J end by 0 bases, with 19 bases between. This CDR3 region has 16 residues. Germline CDR1 SQVTM, CDR2 ANQGSEA. The CDR3 region is CSVFEGLRGVNTEAFF. The CDR3 nucleotides read TGCAGCGTTTTCGAGGGATTAAGGGGTGTGAACACTGAAGCTTTCTTT.

The chain employs TRBV7-8 and TRBJ1-3, with a weak D call TRBD1 (5 bases). The germline gives CDR1 SGHVS, CDR2 FQNEAQ. V dropped 7 bases and J dropped 0 bases, with 13 bases sitting between them. The CDR3 spans 15 residues. CDR3 sequence (DNA): TGTGCCAGCACCAACTTCAGGGCCTCTGGAAACACCATATATTTT. Residues: CASTNFRASGNTIYF.

The J gene is TRBJ1-1, the V gene TRBV19; D is unclear. The CDR3 spans 16 residues. Germline loops: CDR1 LNHDA, CDR2 SQIVND (reference sequence). Trimming removed 1 base from V and 0 bases from J, with 12 bases in between. CDR3 sequence: CASSIGWQYMNTEAFF. In DNA form, the CDR3 reads TGTGCCAGTAGTATAGGGTGGCAGTACATGAACACTGAAGCTTTCTTT.

The chain uses TRBV19 and TRBJ2-6; D call uncertain. The CDR3 runs to 14 residues. Germline V CDR1 and CDR2: LNHDA, SQIVND (reference sequence). Trimming left V 8 bases short and J 4 bases short, with 12 bases between. The CDR3 protein is CASGLGSGANVLTF. The CDR3, as DNA: TGTGCCAGTGGTTTGGGCTCAGGGGCCAACGTCCTGACTTTC.

The rearrangement uses TRBV2 and TRBJ2-7; tentatively, D is TRBD2 (5 bases). V was cut by 2 bases and J by 2 bases, with 10 bases left in between. The V gene's germline CDR1 is SNHLY and CDR2 FYNNEI. This CDR3 is built from 14 residues. The chain's CDR3 is CASSERLAPYEQYF. In nucleotides, the CDR3 is TGTGCCAGCAGTGAACGGCTAGCTCCCTACGAGCAGTACTTC.

The chain is built from TRBV7-9 and TRBJ2-1, with TRBD1 identical over 12 bases. The CDR3 covers 16 residues. The J segment lost 8 bases and the V segment lost 9 bases, leaving 14 bases of the junction unmatched. Germline CDR1 SEHNR, CDR2 FQNEAQ (reference sequence). The CDR3 reads CARRKAGGQGAHEQFF. DNA for the CDR3: TGTGCCAGGCGAAAGGCGGGGGGACAGGGGGCCCATGAGCAGTTCTTC.

The V call is TRBV10-1, the J call TRBJ1-5; 8 bases match TRBD1. This CDR3 contains 16 residues. Germline CDR1 WNHNN, CDR2 SYGVQD (reference sequence). Trimming took 5 bases from V and 1 from J; bases not matched to a gene: 7. The DNA for the CDR3 is TGCGCCAGCAGTCCCGACAGGGGCCGGAGCAATCAGCCCCAGCATTTT. It translates to CASSPDRGRSNQPQHF.

V gene TRBV9 combines with J gene TRBJ2-1; TRBD2 matches at 8 bases. Unmatched junction bases numbered 10, after V lost 3 bases and J lost 2 bases. Looked up from germline, CDR1 is SGDLS and CDR2 is YYNGEE. CDR3 length: 17 amino acids. CDR3 sequence (DNA): TGTGCCAGCAGCGCCTTCTTGTGGACTAGCACCTACAATGAGCAGTTCTTC. Translated: CASSAFLWTSTYNEQFF.